This T cell receptor beta chain was sequenced for a study of blood T cell repertoires in COVID-19 (TCRdb year 2020). The study in broad terms: Samples from collaborators originated in the United States, Italy and Spain and spanned both the acute and convalescent phases of COVID-19. The prospective study material was composed of cDNA or gDNA derived from T cells, B-cell-depleted T cells, or PBMCs. Subjects who had been exposed to COVID-19, were actively infected with it, or had recovered from it provided the deeply sampled blood TCRbeta repertoires that made up the dataset. The repertoires were made available in a free public database intended to serve as a resource for research on the immune response to SARS-CoV-2. Samples were obtained from the ongoing ImmuneRACE study (first 160 participants) and from approximately 1,200 subjects provided by 6 global collaborators. A de-identified subject ID, COVID-19 status, age in years and sex were almost always included in the sample metadata. Where HLA class I and class II types were available, the types were taken from metadata supplied by the sample provider, not from assay-based typing.

The CDR3, cysteine through phenylalanine, is 14 amino acids long. The sequence is cut down to CDR3 DNA, 42 bases in frame from base 1. CDR1 and CDR2 (SGHTA, FQGTGA) derive from the germline V gene. V is trimmed back by 6 bases and J by 9 bases, and the junction contains 8 bases that no gene match accounts for. Turning to this clone: Its recognized antigen is unknown. Within one base of it there is no much larger clone, and no base qualities were kept.

The immunoSEQ Assay, a bias-controlled multiplex PCR, was used to amplify TCRbeta CDR3 regions from genomic DNA. For the original study's pipeline: Nucleated cell counts per sample were estimated from amplification of reference gene primers within the assay. To quantify the absolute abundance of each unique TCRbeta CDR3 rearrangement, sequence reads were collapsed and filtered. For each sample, productive Simpson clonality was calculated as the square root of Simpson's diversity index over productive rearrangements. TCRdb took this table from immuneACCESS and kept in-frame rearrangements with V and J called. Such tables lack part of the clones; where checked against another copy, unresolved V genes explain under half of the gap, and the rest is unexplained. That table supplies the V and J calls and clone size; D and trimming were determined from the DNA. Across this sample there are roughly 570,000 clones, with 70% to 90% seen only once. The top ten constitute less than 9.5% of the sample.

What the work shows at the level of the full study, not this receptor alone: Clinical and demographic metadata were provided uncurated, with the amount varying by source and participant.

One collaborating source in Seattle enrolled patients while the patients were actively infected and followed the patients over time throughout the course of disease. Collaborating institutions collected whole blood in K2EDTA tubes following their own protocols. For TCRbeta analysis, collaborators shipped samples in one of three forms: frozen whole blood, isolated PBMCs, or DNA extracted from either of those sample types. This sequence originates from a woman aged 50 to 65 with COVID-19, enrolled during active disease. Input material: peripheral blood. The rearranged chain carries TRBV7-3 and TRBJ1-6, and 7 junctional nucleotides match TRBD1. The sequenced DNA is TGTGCCAGCAGACGGACAGGCCTGTTTTCACCCCTCCACTTT. This yields the protein CASRRTGLFSPLHF.